These 18 T cell receptor beta chains were sequenced from one sample in a study of T cell repertoires in cytomegalovirus infection. MiXCR, applied by TCRdb to the reads, yields one record per CDR3 protein. The data show approximately 290,000 distinct CDR3 sequences, 20% to 30% seen once. What was sequenced was PBMCs. The receptors shown here come from a human donor in good health (CMV status not recorded). Some clones in this sample may be carry-over from other donors' samples.

This clonotype occurred once. J is TRBJ2-5 and V is TRBV2; 9 bases align to TRBD2. Germline V gene data show CDR1 as SNHLY and CDR2 as FYNNEI. This CDR3 region has 15 residues. Trimming cost V 6 bases and J 5 bases; bases outside gene matches: 10. The CDR3 sequence: CASRGLAFPLETQYF. The CDR3, as DNA: TGTGCCAGCAGGGGACTAGCTTTCCCATTGGAGACCCAGTACTTC.

The rearrangement uses TRBV11-2 and TRBJ1-2; TRBD1 matches 7 bases. The length of the CDR3 is 14 residues. Per germline, CDR1 SGHAT and CDR2 FQNNGV. The J segment lost 6 bases and the V segment lost 0 bases, leaving 4 bases of the junction unmatched. CDR3 residues: CASSLDRQGDGYTF. CDR3 bases: TGTGCCAGCAGCTTAGATCGGCAGGGGGATGGCTACACCTTC.

This clonotype was seen at least ten times. V usage is TRBV6-1 and J usage is TRBJ2-2; D possibly uses TRBD1 or TRBD2 (5 bases each). Germline lookup yields CDR1 MNHNS and CDR2 SASEGT. The CDR3 loop spans 13 amino acids. The ends were cut back, 4 bases at V and 7 bases at J, with 10 bases in the middle. CDR3 DNA: TGTGCCAGCAGTGGCCAGGGAGTCGGGGAGCTGTTTTTT. Protein: CASSGQGVGELFF.

This clonotype showed up many times. CDR3 sequence: CASRLMRHTDTQYF. Here the CDR3 DNA reads TGTGCCAGCCGCCTTATGAGGCACACAGATACGCAGTATTTT. The J gene is TRBJ2-3, the V gene TRBV7-2; D gene unclear. Trimming took off 8 bases at V and 2 bases at J, with 14 bases between the two ends. CDR1 SGHTA and CDR2 FQGNSA come from the germline V gene. The CDR3 extends over 14 amino acids. Variable domain in full (rest from reference TRBV7-2 and TRBJ2-3): GAGVSQSPSNKVTEKGKDVELRCDPISGHTALYWYRQSLGQGLEFLIYFQGNSAPDKSGLPSDRFSAERTGGSVSTLTIQRTQQEDSAVYLCASRLMRHTDTQYFGPGTRLTVL.

This clonotype has more than one count but fewer than ten. This chain connects TRBV28 to TRBJ2-7; the D is unclear. In germline, CDR1 is MDHEN, CDR2 SYDVKM. The CDR3 loop spans 12 amino acids. Trimming shortened V by 5 bases and J by 5 bases, and 10 bases separated the two germline ends. The CDR3 DNA sequence: TGTGCCAGCAGTGCCATTATAGACGAGCAGTACTTC. Translated: CASSAIIDEQYF. Full variable domain (remainder filled in from reference TRBV28 and TRBJ2-7): DVKVTQSSRYLVKRTGEKVFLECVQDMDHENMFWYRQDPGLGLRLIYFSYDVKMKEKGDIPEGYSVSREKKERFSLILESASTNQTSMYLCASSAIIDEQYFGPGTRLTVT.

The table lists this clonotype with a few counts. V gene TRBV28 combines with J gene TRBJ2-5; 8 bases fit TRBD1. J lost 3 bases, V lost 6 bases, and 12 bases had no gene match. Germline CDR1 and CDR2: MDHEN and SYDVKM. CDR3 length: 16 residues. CDR3: CASRGFPGQAEETQYF. DNA for the CDR3: TGTGCCAGCAGAGGATTCCCGGGACAGGCCGAAGAGACCCAGTACTTC.

The chain uses TRBV19 and TRBJ2-3; D assignment may be TRBD1 or TRBD2 (5 bases each). V lost 5 bases, J lost 5 bases, and 17 bases lay in between. Germline V CDR1 and CDR2: LNHDA, SQIVND (reference sequence). This CDR3 has 15 residues. The CDR3 bases are TGTGCCAGTAGTCCCGGGACCGCATTGGGAGATACGCAGTATTTT. This gives the protein CASSPGTALGDTQYF.

In this sample, this clonotype turned up a few times. The J gene is TRBJ2-3, the V gene TRBV28; D call uncertain. The V gene's germline CDR1 is MDHEN and CDR2 SYDVKM. CDR3 length equals 13 residues. V shed 2 bases and J shed 6 bases, with 9 bases lying between them. The CDR3 DNA reads as TGTGCCAGCAGTTTACCCTGGCCGGATACGCAGTATTTT. Protein product: CASSLPWPDTQYF.

Note on this clonotype: This may arise from a read error, as a much more abundant clone is one base away. This sequence joins TRBV6-1 and TRBJ2-1; maybe TRBD2 (7 bases). Germline V gene lookup returns CDR1 MNHNS and CDR2 SASEGT. This CDR3 is built from 14 residues. V was shortened by 4 bases and J by 11 bases, with 18 bases between the two germline ends. The DNA of the CDR3 is TGTGCCAGCAGTGCCAGGGAGGGGGAAAATAAGCAGTTCTTC. Protein: CASSAREGENKQFF.

This clonotype was seen at least ten times. The rearrangement uses TRBV7-2 and TRBJ1-2, with 10 nucleotides matching TRBD1. Germline lookup yields CDR1 SGHTA and CDR2 FQGNSA. The CDR3 runs 15 residues. The V segment lost 1 base and the J segment 4 bases; nucleotides outside the gene matches: 3. CDR3 loop: CASSLGQGARYGYTF. The CDR3 DNA is TGTGCCAGCAGCTTAGGACAGGGGGCACGCTATGGCTACACCTTC.

This clonotype was counted many times. The chain employs TRBV6-1 and TRBJ2-7; TRBD2 is a possible D gene (6 bases). The CDR3 loop spans 14 amino acids. Germline V lookup: CDR1 MNHNS, CDR2 SASEGT. With 2 bases removed from V and 3 bases from J, the gap between germline ends came to 11 bases. CDR3 residues: CASSEMGGVYEQYF. CDR3 nucleotides: TGTGCCAGCAGTGAAATGGGCGGGGTCTACGAGCAGTACTTC.

This chain joins TRBV10-3 and TRBJ2-6; D not certain. Deletions cut 0 bases from V and 2 bases from J, with 11 bases between. This CDR3 region has 17 residues. In germline, CDR1 is ENHRY, CDR2 SYGVKD. The CDR3, as DNA: TGTGCCATCAGTGAGTCTTCGGCCAGCACTGGGGCCAACGTCCTGACTTTC. Its translation: CAISESSASTGANVLTF.

This chain links TRBV28 with TRBJ1-2, with D perhaps TRBD1 (5 bases). The CDR3 is made up of 14 amino acids. Germline-derived CDR1 and CDR2 are MDHEN and SYDVKM. V was shortened by 6 bases and J by 4 bases, with 15 bases between the two germline ends. CDR3 amino acids: CASRPVGAGYGYTF. DNA of the CDR3: TGTGCCAGCAGGCCCGTTGGGGCCGGCTATGGCTACACCTTC.

This clonotype was counted at least ten times. This chain connects TRBV5-6 to TRBJ2-7, with 8 bases matching TRBD2. J was trimmed by 2 bases and V by 3 bases; bases with no gene match: 10. Germline V gene data show CDR1 as SGHDT and CDR2 as YYEEEE. There are 16 residues in the CDR3. CDR3 region: CASSWGLVAGTYEQYF. The CDR3 DNA is TGTGCCAGCAGCTGGGGACTGGTAGCGGGAACCTACGAGCAGTACTTC.

This clonotype was detected only a few times. The chain carries TRBV11-2 and TRBJ2-7; 8 nucleotides match TRBD1. The CDR3 totals 15 residues. Germline CDR1 is SGHAT and CDR2 is FQNNGV. The V gene end was trimmed by 3 bases and the J gene end by 2 bases; junction bases not matched to a gene: 6. The CDR3, as DNA: TGTGCCAGCAGCTTGTTCGGACAGGGAGCCTACGAGCAGTACTTC. Protein sequence: CASSLFGQGAYEQYF.

The rearrangement joins TRBV20-1 to TRBJ2-5; possibly TRBD2 for D (6 bases). Germline V CDR1 and CDR2: DFQATT, SNEGSKA (reference sequence). V lost 1 base and J 5 bases, leaving 20 bases between the germline ends. The CDR3 consists of 16 residues. CDR3 loop: CSARGRGLFKLETQYF. In DNA, the CDR3 is TGCAGTGCTAGAGGGCGGGGCCTATTCAAACTCGAGACCCAGTACTTC.

The chain has TRBV7-9 and TRBJ2-1, with D possibly matching TRBD2 (6 bases). The CDR3 has 16 amino acids. Germline CDR1 is SEHNR and CDR2 is FQNEAQ (reference sequence). Trimming stripped 4 bases from V and 0 bases from J, with 13 bases between. The CDR3 spells CASSSGTYSSYNEQFF. CDR3 in DNA: TGTGCCAGCAGCTCCGGGACTTACAGCTCCTACAATGAGCAGTTCTTC.

The chain joins TRBV7-9 to TRBJ2-4, with no clear D. CDR1 and CDR2 (germline): SEHNR, FQNEAQ (reference sequence). Trimming removed 4 bases from V and 9 bases from J, with 16 bases in between. The length of the CDR3 is 14 residues. In DNA, the CDR3 is TGTGCCAGCAGCTCCCCCCGGGCCTCGAGCATTCAGTACTTC. Translated, it gives CASSSPRASSIQYF.